This T cell receptor (beta chain) is drawn from a study of blood T cell repertoires in COVID-19. The overall study: Sites in the United States, Italy and Spain provided acute and convalescent COVID-19 samples. T cells, B-cell-depleted T cells, or PBMCs provided the cDNA or gDNA that served as material.

Which cohort a participant joined came from the clinical history participants gave. What the recovered Cohort 3 donors had was two negative PCRs, clearance, or symptom resolution. Trimming pared 4 bases from V and 5 bases from J, leaving 12 bases between. The CDR3 totals 13 residues. CDR1 and CDR2 from the germline V gene are SGHAT and FQNNGV. Assay used: immunoSEQ multiplex PCR; TCRdb lists only in-frame clones, some missing. The sample yields around 250,000 clones, about 83% seen once. The clonotype originates from a woman aged 50 to 60 who had recovered from COVID-19. This chain connects TRBV11-2 to TRBJ2-7; D perhaps matches TRBD1 (5 bases). Sequenced material: PBMCs or T cells enriched from blood (not recorded which). Here the CDR3 DNA reads TGTGCCAGCAGCTCCCAGGGTACTCACGAGCAGTACTTC. The encoded protein is CASSSQGTHEQYF.